This T cell receptor beta chain was found in a study of blood T cell repertoires in COVID-19. Study information: The study drew acute and convalescent COVID-19 samples from the United States, Italy and Spain. Nucleic acid was either cDNA or gDNA, and it came from T cells, B-cell-depleted T cells, or PBMCs.

Original data processing: Researchers report that nucleated cell counts were estimated from reference gene primer amplification. Using immunoSEQ multiplex PCR, the repertoire was profiled, and TCRdb retains in-frame clones only, with some absent. V and J calls and clone size are given by that table; D and trimming were obtained from the DNA. The repertoire consists of 70,000 to 85,000 clones, with approximately 83% occurring once and the leading ten covering roughly 9%. The V end lost 3 bases, the J end lost 3 bases, and 12 bases lay between the germline ends. The CDR3 is made up of 15 amino acids. The germline gives CDR1 KGHSH, CDR2 LQKENI.

The sequence was collected from a human donor in a cohort sampled during active COVID-19. This chain joins TRBV18 and TRBJ1-5; possible D gene TRBD1, 6 bases. The sequenced sample was peripheral blood. CDR3 protein: CASSPLQGFNQPQHF. For the CDR3, the DNA is TGTGCCAGCTCACCGCTACAGGGATTCAATCAGCCCCAGCATTTT.